The sequence of this T cell receptor (beta chain) was determined in a study of blood T cell repertoires in COVID-19. Between the trimmed V and J ends, which lost 4 bases and 0 bases, there was a span of 10 bases. Germline loops: CDR1 SNHLY, CDR2 FYNNEI. The CDR3 loop spans 14 amino acids. Libraries were prepared by immunoSEQ multiplex PCR; TCRdb keeps only in-frame clonotypes and omits some of them. This table has about 190,000 clones, roughly nine tenths appearing once. Sequenced sample: peripheral blood. The sequence derives from a man aged 60 to 69 with active or convalescent COVID-19. The rearrangement uses TRBV2 and TRBJ2-7; D unresolved. The CDR3 spells CASSASAISYEQYF. The CDR3 DNA reads as TGTGCCAGCAGTGCTTCAGCGATCTCCTACGAGCAGTACTTC.